A selection of T cell receptor beta chains follows, all from one sample in a study of blood T cell repertoires in COVID-19. The repertoire was sequenced with immunoSEQ multiplex PCR; TCRdb's copy has only in-frame clones and lacks some. Here the sample spans roughly 100,000 clones, less than 85% being singletons. The sequencing input was peripheral blood. The source is a woman between 55 and 75 years old with acute or convalescent COVID-19. The CDR3 runs from the conserved cysteine through the conserved F or W. Fields, in order: V gene, clone size, D gene, J gene, CDR3 DNA, CDR3 protein. The D gene is left open where the match is weak. Clone size is stated in some rows and not others, as once, few, many or a class when expanded.

>TRBV5-4|once|-|TRBJ1-1
TGTGCCAGCAGCTGGATGACAGGAATGAACACTGAAGCTTTCTTT
CASSWMTGMNTEAFF
>TRBV18|-|TRBD1|TRBJ2-7
TGTGCCAGCTCACCGGGGACAGGGGACCCCTACGAGCAGTACTTC
CASSPGTGDPYEQYF
>TRBV24-1|-|-|TRBJ2-7
TGTGCCACCAGTGATTTTAGGGACAAAGCCTACGAGCAGTACTTC
CATSDFRDKAYEQYF
>TRBV19|-|TRBD2|TRBJ2-1
TGTGCCAGTAGTATTCGCGCGGGGGGAACCTCTAATGAGCAGTTCTTC
CASSIRAGGTSNEQFF
>TRBV6-2/TRBV6-3|-|-|TRBJ2-7
TGTGCCAGCAGTCGGACTGTCTACGAGCAGTACTTC
CASSRTVYEQYF
>TRBV29-1|once|TRBD1|TRBJ1-4
TGCAGCGGTGGAAGGGGGCGTAATGAAAAACTGTTTTTT
CSGGRGRNEKLFF
>TRBV18|-|TRBD1|TRBJ1-6
TGTGCCAGCTCACCATCAGGGGGCTATAATTCACCCCTCCACTTT
CASSPSGGYNSPLHF
>TRBV5-1|-|TRBD1|TRBJ2-2
TGCGCCAGCAGCCAACGGACAGGACCGACCGGGGAGCTGTTTTTT
CASSQRTGPTGELFF
>TRBV2|-|-|TRBJ1-4
TGTGCCAGCGGCCGAGGTGACCTCGGGGAAAAACTGTTTTTT
CASGRGDLGEKLFF
>TRBV2|-|TRBD2|TRBJ2-1
TGTGCCAGCAGTGCCCTTACTAGCGGGAGGTTTAATGAGCAGTTCTTC
CASSALTSGRFNEQFF
>TRBV10-3|once|-|TRBJ1-3
TGTGCCATCAGTGGGCCACAGGGAGCTGGAAACACCATATATTTT
CAISGPQGAGNTIYF
>TRBV7-9|-|-|TRBJ1-1
TGTGCCAGCAGCTTTACCCCTGGGGCAGCCGGCACTGAAGCTTTCTTT
CASSFTPGAAGTEAFF
>TRBV29-1|-|TRBD2|TRBJ2-1
TGCAGCGTTGAAGATCGGGTTAGCGGGGGAAACAATGAGCAGTTCTTC
CSVEDRVSGGNNEQFF
>TRBV3-1/TRBV3-2|-|-|TRBJ2-7
TGTGCCAGCAGCCAGGGCACAGGGTCCTACGAGCAGTACTTC
CASSQGTGSYEQYF
>TRBV5-4|-|TRBD1|TRBJ1-2
TGTGCCAGCAGCCCCCGGACAGGGCTTGACTATGGCTACACCTTC
CASSPRTGLDYGYTF
>TRBV19|-|-|TRBJ1-5
TGTGCCAGTAGTATGAACTCGGACAGAAATCAGCCCCAGCATTTT
CASSMNSDRNQPQHF
>TRBV28|-|-|TRBJ2-7
TGTGCCAGCAGTTTGTACTACAGGTCACCTGGAGCTGGAGAGCAGTACTTC
CASSLYYRSPGAGEQYF
>TRBV5-1|-|TRBD2|TRBJ2-5
TGCGCCAGCAGCCGACTAGCGGGAGGGCAAGAGACCCAGTACTTC
CASSRLAGGQETQYF
>TRBV11-1|-|-|TRBJ1-1
TGTGCCAGCATCGCTAGGCCCGGGAACACTGAAGCTTTCTTT
CASIARPGNTEAFF
>TRBV7-6|once|-|TRBJ1-4
TGTGCCAGCAGCTTAAATAACAGGGCAAATGAAAAACTGTTTTTT
CASSLNNRANEKLFF
>TRBV27|-|-|TRBJ2-1
TGTGCCAGCAGTTTTACTCGCGGGGGCCCCGGTCCGGGGGGCCCCAACAATGAGCAGTTCTTC
CASSFTRGGPGPGGPNNEQFF
>TRBV11-2|-|-|TRBJ2-1
TGTGCCAGCAGCTTAAGAGAAAAGTACAATGAGCAGTTCTTC
CASSLREKYNEQFF
>TRBV3-1/TRBV3-2|-|-|TRBJ2-7
TGTGCCAGCAGCCAAGATCGGGGGTTTGGGGGTGAGCAGTACTTC
CASSQDRGFGGEQYF
>TRBV4-1|-|TRBD1|TRBJ1-5
TGCGCCAGCAGCCAGACGGACAGGGATCAGCCCCAGCATTTT
CASSQTDRDQPQHF
>TRBV25-1|once|TRBD1|TRBJ1-1
TGTGCCAGCAGTCCCACGGACAGGGTGAACACTGAAGCTTTCTTT
CASSPTDRVNTEAFF
>TRBV18|-|TRBD1|TRBJ1-4
TGTGCCAGCTCCAGCCGAGGACAGGGCATAAGAACTAATGAAAAACTGTTTTTT
CASSSRGQGIRTNEKLFF
>TRBV5-1|-|-|TRBJ1-1
TGCGCCAGCAGCTTGGGGCCAGGGAACACTGAAGCTTTCTTT
CASSLGPGNTEAFF
>TRBV6-5|many|TRBD2|TRBJ2-7
TGTGCCAGCGGAACTAGCGGGAGCTCCTACGAGCAGTACTTC
CASGTSGSSYEQYF
>TRBV12-5|-|TRBD2|TRBJ2-7
TGTGCTAGTGGTTTGCCCAACACTAGCGGGAGCAGCTCCTACGAGCAGTACTTC
CASGLPNTSGSSSYEQYF
>TRBV7-2|-|TRBD1|TRBJ1-1
TGTGCCAGCAGCCCCGGGACAGGGAACATGAACACTGAAGCTTTCTTT
CASSPGTGNMNTEAFF
>TRBV2|-|TRBD1|TRBJ2-1
TGTGCCAGCAGCTACAGGGGCGAGTACAATGAGCAGTTCTTC
CASSYRGEYNEQFF
>TRBV30|-|-|TRBJ2-5
TGTGCCTGGAGGAACAGAGGGACAAGGGAGACCCAGTACTTC
CAWRNRGTRETQYF
>TRBV11-2|few|-|TRBJ2-1
TGTGCCAGCAGCGGTCGACTGGCCCGCTCCTACAATGAGCAGTTCTTC
CASSGRLARSYNEQFF
>TRBV4-1|-|-|TRBJ1-3
TGCGCCAGCAGCCAAGAGGGGAGGGTGAGCTCTGGAAACACCATATATTTT
CASSQEGRVSSGNTIYF
>TRBV5-6|-|-|TRBJ1-2
TGTGCCAGCAGCCCCACAGGAAATGGCTACACCTTC
CASSPTGNGYTF
>TRBV11-3|-|TRBD2|TRBJ2-1
TGTGCCAGCAGTCTGGATGGCGGGAGTTACAATGAGCAGTTCTTC
CASSLDGGSYNEQFF
>TRBV7-2|-|TRBD1|TRBJ1-2
TGTGCCAGCAGCTTAACAGGACAGGGGTATGGCTACACCTTC
CASSLTGQGYGYTF
>TRBV6-5|-|TRBD1|TRBJ1-2
TGTGCCAGTAGGACAGGGGGCATCTATGGCTACACCTTC
CASRTGGIYGYTF
>TRBV6-5|-|TRBD1|TRBJ1-1
TGTGCCAGCACGGGACAGGGGTCCCCTGAAGCTTTCTTT
CASTGQGSPEAFF
>TRBV24-1|-|-|TRBJ2-3
TGTGCCACCAGTGACTACAGGTCGAAAGATGATACGCAGTATTTT
CATSDYRSKDDTQYF
>TRBV2|-|-|TRBJ2-3
TGTGCCAGCAGTTCACAGGGATTGGCAGATACGCAGTATTTT
CASSSQGLADTQYF
>TRBV7-2|-|-|TRBJ1-3
TGTGCCAGCAGCTTAGAGGGGGGGCTTGGAAACACCATATATTTT
CASSLEGGLGNTIYF
>TRBV21-1|-|-|TRBJ1-2
TGTGCCAGCAGAGGACAGGGCTATGGCTACACCTTC
CASRGQGYGYTF
>TRBV2|-|-|TRBJ1-1
TGTGCCAGCAGCCAGGGAGGGAACACTGAAGCTTTCTTT
CASSQGGNTEAFF
>TRBV6-4|-|-|TRBJ2-1
TGTGCCAGCAGTGAGTGGACTATGGGAGAGCAGTTCTTC
CASSEWTMGEQFF
>TRBV15|-|-|TRBJ2-4
TGTGCCACCAGCAGAGGGGGGGATACGGGCGGCATTCAGTACTTC
CATSRGGDTGGIQYF
>TRBV7-2|-|TRBD2|TRBJ2-3
TGTGCCAGCAGCTTAGAGCTAGCGGGGGTGAAAGATACGCAGTATTTT
CASSLELAGVKDTQYF